This record concerns one T cell receptor beta chain sequence. Libraries were prepared by immunoSEQ multiplex PCR; TCRdb keeps only in-frame clonotypes and omits some of them. The data contain fewer than 85,000 clones, 65% to 90% of them singletons. This CDR3 has 15 residues. CDR1 and CDR2 (germline): LNHDA, SQIVND (reference sequence). Trimming pared 6 bases from V and 3 bases from J, leaving 18 bases between. The data belong to a study of OX40 agonist ivuxolimab in advanced cancers. This TCR came from an adult with an advanced solid tumor such as melanoma, head and neck, liver or kidney cancer. The J gene is TRBJ2-7, the V gene TRBV19; D might be TRBD1 (6 bases). Sequencing was performed on CD4+ or CD8+ T cells sorted from blood, taken in a trial of the OX40 agonist ivuxolimab. CDR3 sequence (DNA): TGTGCCAGTAGGACCCAGGGGAAGTTAGGCTACGAGCAGTACTTC. Translation gives CASRTQGKLGYEQYF.